The 5 T cell receptor beta chains given below trace back to one sample, sequenced in a study of T cells in Graves' hyperthyroidism and ophthalmopathy. Amplification yielded TCR beta CDR3 regions, with RNA transcripts as the source. During a first-round RT-PCR of the TCR CDR3, the HTBI primer set was used. MiXCR was run by TCRdb on the multiplex PCR reads, yielding one entry per CDR3 protein. The data show around 370,000 distinct CDR3 sequences, with about 18% seen just once and 35% to 45% held by the top ten. The sequencing input was blood. These receptors were taken from a man aged 18 to 35 with Graves' ophthalmopathy.

DNA for the CDR3: TGTGCCAGCAGCTTTACCGTAGCGGGACAGCCCCAGCATTTT. Its translation: CASSFTVAGQPQHF. This chain joins TRBV9 and TRBJ1-5; D uncertain. V was shortened by 4 bases and J by 7 bases, with 15 bases between the two germline ends. Germline CDR1 reads SGDLS; CDR2 reads YYNGEE. CDR3 length equals 14 residues.

This clonotype was seen ten or more times. The chain links TRBV7-9 to TRBJ2-1, with 9 bases matching TRBD1. The CDR3 has 15 residues. With V trimmed by 4 bases and J by 8 bases, 9 bases remained unmatched. From germline, CDR1 is SEHNR and CDR2 FQNEAQ (reference sequence). This chain's CDR3 is CASSSRDRERDEQFF. The DNA for the CDR3 is TGTGCCAGCAGCTCCCGGGACAGGGAGAGGGATGAGCAGTTCTTC.

This clonotype showed up many times. V is TRBV7-3 and J is TRBJ2-3; D may correspond to TRBD1 or TRBD2 (7 bases each). The ends were cut back, 5 bases at V and 7 bases at J, with 16 bases in the middle. The CDR3 contains 14 residues. The V gene's germline CDR1 is SGHTA and CDR2 FQGTGA. CDR3 nucleotides: TGTGCCAGCAGCCCCCAGGGGGGGCTGAATACGCAGTATTTT. Protein product: CASSPQGGLNTQYF.

This clonotype was detected ten times or more. The rearrangement joins TRBV7-8 to TRBJ1-2; D might be TRBD1 (6 bases). The CDR3 totals 13 residues. Germline-derived CDR1 and CDR2 are SGHVS and FQNEAQ. V was shortened by 7 bases and J by 7 bases, with 16 bases between the two germline ends. Here the CDR3 DNA reads TGTGCCAGCATAGTGCCAGGGGAGGCTGGCTACACCTTC. It specifies CASIVPGEAGYTF.

This clonotype has just a few counts. A much bigger clone sits one base away, suggesting this may be a read error. The gene calls are TRBV7-9 and TRBJ2-3, with 11 positions matching TRBD2. Germline values: CDR1 SEHNR, CDR2 FQNEAQ (reference sequence). V lost 5 bases, J lost 5 bases, and 12 bases stayed unmatched. The CDR3 contains 17 residues. DNA for the CDR3: TGTGCCAGCAGCCCAGCGATTAGCGGGGGGGCCGGAGATACGCAGTATTTT. Translating gives CASSPAISGGAGDTQYF.